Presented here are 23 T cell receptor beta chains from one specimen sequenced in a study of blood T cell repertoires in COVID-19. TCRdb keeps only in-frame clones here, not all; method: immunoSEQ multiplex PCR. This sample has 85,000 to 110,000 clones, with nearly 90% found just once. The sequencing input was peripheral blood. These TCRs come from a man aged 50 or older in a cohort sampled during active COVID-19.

CDR3 DNA sequence: TGTGCCAGCAGTTACGCCGGGACAGAGAATGGCTACACCTTC. Its protein is CASSYAGTENGYTF. The chain employs TRBV6-2 or TRBV6-3 and TRBJ1-2; TRBD1 matches at 7 bases. The CDR3 covers 14 residues. The germline gives CDR1 MNHEY, CDR2 SVGEGT. The J segment lost 6 bases and the V segment lost 2 bases, leaving 6 bases of the junction unmatched.

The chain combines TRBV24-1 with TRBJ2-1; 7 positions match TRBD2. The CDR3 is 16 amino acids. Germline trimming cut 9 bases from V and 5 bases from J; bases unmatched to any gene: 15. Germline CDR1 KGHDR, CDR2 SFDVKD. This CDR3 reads CATGTSTASGNNEQFF. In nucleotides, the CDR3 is TGTGCCACCGGGACTTCAACAGCTAGCGGTAACAATGAGCAGTTCTTC.

The CDR3 loop reads CASSPQYHPRETQYF. In nucleotides, the CDR3 is TGTGCCAGCTCACCACAATATCATCCGCGAGAGACCCAGTACTTC. The chain employs TRBV18 and TRBJ2-5; D ambiguous. Germline CDR1 is KGHSH and CDR2 is LQKENI. This CDR3 is 15 amino acids long. V was trimmed by 1 base and J by 4 bases, leaving 13 bases between them.

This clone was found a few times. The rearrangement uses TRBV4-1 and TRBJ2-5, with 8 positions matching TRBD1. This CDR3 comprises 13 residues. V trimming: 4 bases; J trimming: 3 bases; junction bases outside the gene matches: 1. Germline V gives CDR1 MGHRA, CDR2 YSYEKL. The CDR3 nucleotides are TGCGCCAGCAGCCCACAGGGGGAAGAGACCCAGTACTTC. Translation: CASSPQGEETQYF.

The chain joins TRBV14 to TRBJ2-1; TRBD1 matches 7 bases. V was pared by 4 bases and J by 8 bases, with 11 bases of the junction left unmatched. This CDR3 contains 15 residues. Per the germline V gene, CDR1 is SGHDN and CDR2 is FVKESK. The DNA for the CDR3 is TGTGCCAGCAGCCGTACTGAGGGGGCGCGTCATGAGCAGTTCTTC. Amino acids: CASSRTEGARHEQFF. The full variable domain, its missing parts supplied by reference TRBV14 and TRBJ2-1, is EAGVTQFPSHSVIEKGQTVTLRCDPISGHDNLYWYRRVMGKEIKFLLHFVKESKQDESGMPNNRFLAERTGGTYSTLKVQPAELEDSGVYFCASSRTEGARHEQFFGPGTRLTVL.

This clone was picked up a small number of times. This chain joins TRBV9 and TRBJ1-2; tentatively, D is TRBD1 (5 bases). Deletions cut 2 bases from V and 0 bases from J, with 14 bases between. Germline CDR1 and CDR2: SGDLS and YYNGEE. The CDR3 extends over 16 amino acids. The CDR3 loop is CASSVDKEGSNYGYTF. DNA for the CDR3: TGTGCCAGCAGCGTCGATAAGGAGGGGTCTAACTATGGCTACACCTTC.

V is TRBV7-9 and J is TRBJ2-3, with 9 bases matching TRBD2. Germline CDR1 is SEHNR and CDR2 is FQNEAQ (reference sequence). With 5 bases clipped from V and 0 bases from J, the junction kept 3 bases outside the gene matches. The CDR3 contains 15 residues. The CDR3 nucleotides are TGTGCCAGCAGCCCCAGCGGGGGGAGCACAGATACGCAGTATTTT. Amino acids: CASSPSGGSTDTQYF.

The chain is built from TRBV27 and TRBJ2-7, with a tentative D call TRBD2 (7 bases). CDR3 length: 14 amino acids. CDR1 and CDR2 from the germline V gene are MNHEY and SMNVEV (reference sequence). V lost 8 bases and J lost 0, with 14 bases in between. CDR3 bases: TGTGCCAGCGCCAGGGGCGGGGGCTCCTACGAGCAGTACTTC. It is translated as CASARGGGSYEQYF.

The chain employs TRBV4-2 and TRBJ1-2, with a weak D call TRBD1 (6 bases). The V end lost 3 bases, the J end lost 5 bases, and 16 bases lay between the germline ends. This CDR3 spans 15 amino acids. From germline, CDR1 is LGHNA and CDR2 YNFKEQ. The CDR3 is CASSQTAGHQYGYTF. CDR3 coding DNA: TGTGCCAGCAGCCAGACAGCGGGACACCAGTATGGCTACACCTTC.

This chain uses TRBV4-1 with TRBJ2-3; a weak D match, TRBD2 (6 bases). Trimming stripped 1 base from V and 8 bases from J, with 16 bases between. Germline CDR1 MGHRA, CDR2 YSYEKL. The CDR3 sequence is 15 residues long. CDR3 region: CASSQVSGLEGTQYF. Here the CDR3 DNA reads TGCGCCAGCAGCCAAGTTAGCGGTTTGGAAGGTACGCAGTATTTT.

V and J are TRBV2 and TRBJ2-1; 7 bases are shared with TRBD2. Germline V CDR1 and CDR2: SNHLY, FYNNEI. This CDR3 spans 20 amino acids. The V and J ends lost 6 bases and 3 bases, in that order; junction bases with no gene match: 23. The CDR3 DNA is TGTGCCAGCAGAACGGAGACGCTACGAATCCGGACGGGGGGCTACAATGAGCAGTTCTTC. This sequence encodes CASRTETLRIRTGGYNEQFF.

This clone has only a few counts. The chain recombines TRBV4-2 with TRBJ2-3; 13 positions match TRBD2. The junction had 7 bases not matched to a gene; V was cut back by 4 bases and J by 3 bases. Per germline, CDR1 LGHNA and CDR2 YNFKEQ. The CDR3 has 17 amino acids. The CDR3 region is CASSLETSGGPTDTQYF. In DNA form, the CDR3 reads TGTGCCAGCAGCCTAGAGACTAGCGGGGGGCCGACAGATACGCAGTATTTT.

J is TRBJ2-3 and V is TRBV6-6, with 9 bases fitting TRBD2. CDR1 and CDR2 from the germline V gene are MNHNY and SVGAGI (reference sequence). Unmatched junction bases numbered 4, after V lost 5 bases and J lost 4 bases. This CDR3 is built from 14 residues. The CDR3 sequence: CASSTGTSPDTQYF. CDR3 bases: TGTGCCAGCAGTACCGGGACTAGCCCAGATACGCAGTATTTT.

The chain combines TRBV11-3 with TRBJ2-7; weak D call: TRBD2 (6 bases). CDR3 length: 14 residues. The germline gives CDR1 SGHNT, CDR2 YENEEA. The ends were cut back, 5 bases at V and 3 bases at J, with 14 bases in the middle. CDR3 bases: TGTGCCAGCAGCCCCGCCGCGGGGAGCTACGAGCAGTACTTC. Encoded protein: CASSPAAGSYEQYF.

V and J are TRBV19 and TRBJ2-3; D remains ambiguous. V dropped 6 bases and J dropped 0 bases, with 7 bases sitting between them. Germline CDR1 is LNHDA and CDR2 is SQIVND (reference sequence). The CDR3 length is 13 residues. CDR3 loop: CASSRLSTDTQYF. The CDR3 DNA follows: TGTGCCAGTAGCAGGCTTAGCACAGATACGCAGTATTTT.

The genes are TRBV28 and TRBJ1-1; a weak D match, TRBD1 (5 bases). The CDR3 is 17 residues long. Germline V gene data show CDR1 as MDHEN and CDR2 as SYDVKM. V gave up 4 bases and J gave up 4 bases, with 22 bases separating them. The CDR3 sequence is CASSYVLSTAMVTEAFF. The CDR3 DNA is TGTGCCAGCAGTTACGTCCTTTCGACAGCCATGGTCACTGAAGCTTTCTTT.

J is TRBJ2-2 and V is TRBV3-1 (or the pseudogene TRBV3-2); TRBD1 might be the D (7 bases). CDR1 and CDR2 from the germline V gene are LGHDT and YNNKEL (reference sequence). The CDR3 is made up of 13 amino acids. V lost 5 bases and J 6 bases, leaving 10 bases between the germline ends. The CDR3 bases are TGTGCCAGCAGCGTCAGGGGGGCCGGGGAGCTGTTTTTT. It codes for CASSVRGAGELFF.

DNA of the CDR3: TGCGCCAGCAGCTTGGTTCTAACCGGGGAGCTGTTTTTT. This translates into CASSLVLTGELFF. The rearrangement uses TRBV5-1 and TRBJ2-2, with D uncertain. Trimming left V 0 bases short and J 5 bases short, with 5 bases between. This CDR3 contains 13 residues. Germline V gene data show CDR1 as SGHRS and CDR2 as YFSETQ. Filled out from reference TRBV5-1 and TRBJ2-2, the complete variable domain reads KAGVTQTPRYLIKTRGQQVTLSCSPISGHRSVSWYQQTPGQGLQFLFEYFSETQRNKGNFPGRFSGRQFSNSRSEMNVSTLELGDSALYLCASSLVLTGELFFGEGSRLTVL.

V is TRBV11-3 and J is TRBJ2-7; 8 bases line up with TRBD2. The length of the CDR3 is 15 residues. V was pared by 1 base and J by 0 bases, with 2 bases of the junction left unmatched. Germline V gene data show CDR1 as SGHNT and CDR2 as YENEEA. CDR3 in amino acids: CASSLAGTSSYEQYF. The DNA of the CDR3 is TGTGCCAGCAGCTTAGCCGGGACTAGCTCCTACGAGCAGTACTTC.

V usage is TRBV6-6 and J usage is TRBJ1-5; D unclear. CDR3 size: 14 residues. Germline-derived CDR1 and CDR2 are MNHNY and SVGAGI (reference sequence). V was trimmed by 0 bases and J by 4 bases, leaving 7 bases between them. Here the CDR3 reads CASSYSSGNQPQHF. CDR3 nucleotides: TGTGCCAGCAGTTACTCGTCGGGAAATCAGCCCCAGCATTTT.

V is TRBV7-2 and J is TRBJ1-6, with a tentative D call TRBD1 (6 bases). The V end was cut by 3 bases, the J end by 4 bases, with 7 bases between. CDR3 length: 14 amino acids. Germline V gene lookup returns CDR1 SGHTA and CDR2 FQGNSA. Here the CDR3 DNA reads TGTGCCAGCAGCTTCGACAGGTATAATTCACCCCTCCACTTT. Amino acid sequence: CASSFDRYNSPLHF.

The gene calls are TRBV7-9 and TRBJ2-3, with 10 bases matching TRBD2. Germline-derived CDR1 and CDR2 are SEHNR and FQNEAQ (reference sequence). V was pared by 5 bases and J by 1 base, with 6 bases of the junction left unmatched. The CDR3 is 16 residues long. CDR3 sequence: CASSPSGGGGTDTQYF. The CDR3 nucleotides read TGTGCCAGCAGCCCTAGCGGGGGCGGGGGCACAGATACGCAGTATTTT.

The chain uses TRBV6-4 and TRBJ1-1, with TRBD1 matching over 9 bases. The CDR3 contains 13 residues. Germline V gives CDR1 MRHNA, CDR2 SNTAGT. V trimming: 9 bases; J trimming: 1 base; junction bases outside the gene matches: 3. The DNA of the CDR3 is TGTGCCAGACAGGGGGCCCGGAACACTGAAGCTTTCTTT. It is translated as CARQGARNTEAFF.